This T cell receptor beta chain was sequenced in a study of cytomegalovirus exposure and HLA in healthy donors. Study-wide context: Of over 300 genotyped donors, more than 75% clustered with self-reported Caucasian donors.

Notes on the study in general: In terms of immune exposure information, only CMV serostatus was available. Listed as cytomegalovirus-associated were 150 to 200 TCR beta chains.

Turning to this clone: The antigen remains undetermined.

The PCR contained 60 Vbeta and 13 Jbeta primers. TCRdb's copy holds only in-frame clones and misses some; the assay was immunoSEQ multiplex PCR. The table has roughly 82,000 clones, roughly four fifths seen once; the top ten hold 6% to 8%. Per germline, CDR1 SGHTA and CDR2 FQGNSA. The germline V and J ends were trimmed by 6 bases and 10 bases, with 10 bases remaining between them. This CDR3 spans 11 amino acids. Sequencing was performed on PBMCs. The chain employs TRBV7-2 and TRBJ2-1; D may be TRBD1 (6 bases). The clonotype was recovered from a woman in her fifties or sixties in good health and CMV-seropositive. The CDR3 region has the DNA TGTGCCAGCAGGTCCGGGACAGAGCAGTTCTTC. Encoded protein: CASRSGTEQFF.